These 32 T cell receptor beta chains were all obtained from the same sample, sequenced in a study of T cells in Graves' hyperthyroidism and ophthalmopathy. The source material, RNA transcripts, was used to amplify TCR beta CDR3 regions. During a first-round RT-PCR of the TCR CDR3, the HTBI primer set was used. TCRdb reanalysed the multiplex PCR reads using MiXCR and keeps one entry per CDR3 protein. Of approximately 640,000 distinct CDR3 sequences in the sample, over 40% were seen once. What was sequenced was peripheral blood or thyroid tissue (not recorded which). Receptor source: an adult man with Graves' disease, either hyperthyroidism or ophthalmopathy (not recorded which).

This clonotype was observed a few times. The J gene is TRBJ1-6, the V gene TRBV5-1; perhaps TRBD1 as D (6 bases). Between the trimmed V and J ends, which lost 2 bases and 2 bases, there was a span of 8 bases. The germline V gene has CDR1 SGHRS and CDR2 YFSETQ. The CDR3 extends over 15 amino acids. CDR3 nucleotides: TGCGCCAGCAGCTTCGGACAGACCTATAATTCACCCCTCCACTTT. Its protein is CASSFGQTYNSPLHF.

The chain is built from TRBV2 and TRBJ1-1; D uncertain. From germline, CDR1 is SNHLY and CDR2 FYNNEI. The CDR3 loop spans 13 amino acids. With 5 bases removed from V and 3 bases from J, the gap between germline ends came to 10 bases. The CDR3 sequence is CASSITSYTEAFF. For the CDR3, the DNA is TGTGCCAGCAGTATCACGTCTTACACTGAAGCTTTCTTT. Full variable domain (missing parts from reference TRBV2 and TRBJ1-1): EPEVTQTPSHQVTQMGQEVILRCVPISNHLYFYWYRQILGQKVEFLVSFYNNEISEKSEIFDDQFSVERPDGSNFTLKIRSTKLEDSAMYFCASSITSYTEAFFGQGTRLTVV.

In this sample, this clonotype turned up a few times. The junction departs from germline at one end; a sequencing error may be responsible. The V call is TRBV5-1, the J call TRBJ1-1; D remains ambiguous. Germline lookup yields CDR1 SGHRS and CDR2 YFSETQ. The CDR3 has 14 amino acids. This chain's CDR3 is CASSRRILNTEAFF. CDR3 in DNA: TGTGCCAGCAGCCGCAGAATTTTGAACACTGAAGCTTTCTTT.

To note about this clonotype: A junction end diverges from the germline sequence, so it may reflect a read error. The chain uses TRBV10-3 and TRBJ1-1, with D perhaps matching TRBD1 (6 bases). CDR1 is ENHRY, CDR2 SYGVKD, per germline. CDR3 length equals 14 residues. For the CDR3, the DNA is TGTGCCATCAGGGGGGCTACTTCGGGGACTGAAGCTCTCTTT. Protein sequence: CAIRGATSGTEALF.

The rearrangement joins TRBV10-3 to TRBJ2-7; 11 bases are a match to TRBD1. V shed 11 bases and J 3 bases; nucleotides not matched to a gene: 9. Germline CDR1 is ENHRY and CDR2 is SYGVKD. CDR3 length: 14 amino acids. CDR3 region: CASHRDRGDYEQYF. DNA of the CDR3: TGTGCCTCGCACCGGGACAGGGGGGACTACGAGCAGTACTTC.

This clonotype was recorded a few times. Being one base from a much bigger clone, this may be a read error. The chain employs TRBV7-2 and TRBJ1-2; D may be TRBD1 (5 bases). Germline V gene data show CDR1 as SGHTA and CDR2 as FQGNSA. The germline V and J ends were trimmed by 1 base and 6 bases, with 9 bases remaining between them. The CDR3 runs to 13 residues. The CDR3 DNA reads as TGTGCCAGCAGCTTAGGCAGGGCCGATGGCTACACCTTC. It encodes CASSLGRADGYTF.

The chain employs TRBV11-1 and TRBJ1-6; 8 bases are shared with TRBD1. This CDR3 has 17 residues. Unmatched junction bases numbered 13, after V lost 4 bases and J lost 8 bases. The V gene's germline CDR1 is SGHAT and CDR2 FQDESV (reference sequence). The CDR3 region has the DNA TGTGCCAGCAGCTCGCACGACCTACAGGGGGTAGATTCACCCCTCCACTTT. Protein product: CASSSHDLQGVDSPLHF.

This clonotype was observed many times. The chain employs TRBV7-8 and TRBJ1-5, with TRBD1 identical over 7 bases. V lost 3 bases to trimming and J lost 6 bases; unmatched junction nucleotides: 8. The CDR3 extends over 15 amino acids. The V gene's germline CDR1 is SGHVS and CDR2 FQNEAQ. CDR3 amino acids: CASSFDDRVGQPQHF. The CDR3 DNA reads as TGTGCCAGCAGCTTTGACGACAGGGTCGGTCAGCCCCAGCATTTT.

As for this clonotype: Just one base apart from a much larger clone, this may be a read error. The CDR3 carries no conserved terminal phenylalanine or tryptophan, so it likely arises from a read error. The V and J genes are TRBV2 and TRBJ1-5, with a weak D call TRBD1 (6 bases). Germline CDR1 is SNHLY and CDR2 is FYNNEI. With 0 bases removed from V and 1 base from J, the gap between germline ends came to 7 bases. The length of the CDR3 is 15 residues. The CDR3 loop reads CASSEAGGSNQPQHS. CDR3 in DNA: TGTGCCAGCAGTGAAGCAGGGGGAAGCAATCAGCCCCAGCATTCT.

This clonotype was seen ten or more times. This chain connects TRBV2 to TRBJ1-5; weak D call: TRBD1 (5 bases). Trimming shortened V by 4 bases and J by 7 bases, and 14 bases separated the two germline ends. Looked up from germline, CDR1 is SNHLY and CDR2 is FYNNEI. This CDR3 comprises 14 residues. The CDR3 nucleotides are TGTGCCAGCAGTGTAGGTGCAGGGTCCCAGCCCCAGCATTTT. Translated: CASSVGAGSQPQHF.

This clonotype was counted only a few times. J is TRBJ2-7 and V is TRBV7-9; 9 nucleotides match TRBD1. This CDR3 contains 16 residues. The V segment lost 5 bases and the J segment 0 bases; nucleotides outside the gene matches: 8. Per the germline V gene, CDR1 is SEHNR and CDR2 is FQNEAQ (reference sequence). CDR3 DNA: TGTGCCAGCAGCAAGCGCCGACAGGGGGGCTCCTACGAGCAGTACTTC. Its translation: CASSKRRQGGSYEQYF.

This clonotype was recorded only once. The chain combines TRBV5-1 with TRBJ1-1; D is uncertain. The V end was cut by 4 bases, the J end by 0 bases, with 16 bases between. The CDR3 is made up of 16 amino acids. Looked up from germline, CDR1 is SGHRS and CDR2 is YFSETQ. CDR3: CASSTRGILMNTEAFF. CDR3 bases: TGCGCCAGCAGCACTCGAGGTATCTTGATGAACACTGAAGCTTTCTTT.

This clonotype was detected once. A single base separates this from a much larger clone, so it may be a read error. The V and J genes are TRBV9 and TRBJ1-1; no clear D gene. The ends were cut back, 0 bases at V and 0 bases at J, with 6 bases in the middle. Looked up from germline, CDR1 is SGDLS and CDR2 is YYNGEE. The length of the CDR3 is 14 residues. The CDR3 protein is CASSVGPVNTEAFF. CDR3 nucleotide sequence: TGTGCCAGCAGCGTAGGTCCCGTGAACACTGAAGCTTTCTTT.

In this sample, this clonotype turned up a few times. V and J are TRBV2 and TRBJ1-2, with D tentatively TRBD1 (5 bases). CDR3 length: 12 residues. From germline, CDR1 is SNHLY and CDR2 FYNNEI. In nucleotides, the CDR3 is TGTGCTAGAGATCGGCCAGGGAATGGCTACACCTTC. Protein sequence: CARDRPGNGYTF.

The V call is TRBV2, the J call TRBJ2-7; D unresolved. Germline V lookup: CDR1 SNHLY, CDR2 FYNNEI. Trimming removed 1 base at V and 2 bases at J, with 12 bases between. The CDR3 has 15 amino acids. The CDR3 reads CASSEGVGLPYEQYF. The CDR3, as DNA: TGTGCCAGCAGTGAAGGGGTAGGGCTTCCCTACGAGCAGTACTTC.

This clonotype was recorded only once. V usage is TRBV4-3 and J usage is TRBJ1-3; D unresolved. The CDR3 consists of 16 residues. Trimming removed 1 base from V and 0 bases from J, with 10 bases in between. Germline CDR1 and CDR2: LGHNA and YSLEER. This CDR3 reads CASSQGHSASGNTIYF. As DNA, the CDR3 is TGCGCCAGCAGCCAAGGGCACAGCGCCTCTGGAAACACCATATATTTT.

This clonotype appeared a few times. The gene calls are TRBV13 and TRBJ2-7; D perhaps matches TRBD1 (6 bases). The CDR3 spans 13 residues. V was cut by 4 bases and J by 6 bases, with 13 bases left in between. Per germline, CDR1 PRHDT and CDR2 FYEKMQ (reference sequence). CDR3 in amino acids: CASSSLQGSEQYF. The CDR3 coding sequence is TGTGCCAGCAGCTCGCTACAGGGCTCCGAGCAGTACTTC.

This clonotype was counted between two and nine times. CDR3 protein: CATSRVGGGNTEAFF. The CDR3 DNA reads TGTGCCACCAGCAGAGTGGGGGGGGGGAACACTGAAGCTTTCTTT. The V and J genes are TRBV15 and TRBJ1-1, with a tentative D call TRBD1 (5 bases). The CDR3 extends over 15 amino acids. V was cut by 1 base and J by 1 base, with 10 bases left in between. Germline CDR1 and CDR2: LNHNV and YYDKDF (reference sequence).

The gene calls are TRBV6-1 and TRBJ2-7; D possibly uses TRBD1 or TRBD2 (5 bases each). This CDR3 is built from 16 residues. Germline loops: CDR1 MNHNS, CDR2 SASEGT. The ends were cut back, 5 bases at V and 2 bases at J, with 19 bases in the middle. As DNA, the CDR3 is TGTGCCAGCAGTCTGCCCGGACCGGGACGGACCTACGAGCAGTACTTC. Its protein is CASSLPGPGRTYEQYF.

As to this clonotype: Compared with germline, one end of the junction differs, possibly owing to a read error. The chain couples TRBV19 to TRBJ2-5, with D possibly being TRBD1 or TRBD2 (5 bases each). Germline CDR1 LNHDA, CDR2 SQIVND (reference sequence). The CDR3 runs 15 residues. The CDR3 is CASSTGDRPEETRYF. For the CDR3, the DNA is TGTGCCAGTAGTACCGGGGACCGCCCAGAGGAGACCCGGTACTTC.

The chain uses TRBV7-9 and TRBJ2-7; weak D call: TRBD2 (7 bases). Deletions cut 3 bases from V and 6 bases from J, with 15 bases between. Germline-derived CDR1 and CDR2 are SEHNR and FQNEAQ (reference sequence). This CDR3 region has 14 residues. CDR3 in amino acids: CASSLGGTLAEQYF. In DNA, the CDR3 is TGTGCCAGCAGCTTGGGGGGGACACTGGCCGAGCAGTACTTC.

In DNA form, the CDR3 reads TGTGCCAGCAGCTACTTGGCGCTACCCGACTACGAGCAGTACTTC. The encoded protein is CASSYLALPDYEQYF. The V gene is TRBV7-9, the J gene TRBJ2-7; D unresolved. Trimming stripped 4 bases from V and 3 bases from J, with 16 bases between. This CDR3 contains 15 residues. From germline, CDR1 is SEHNR and CDR2 FQNEAQ (reference sequence).

CDR3: CSARVAGRRNTEAFF. The CDR3 region has the DNA TGCAGTGCTAGAGTGGCAGGGAGGCGGAACACTGAAGCTTTCTTT. The chain uses TRBV20-1 and TRBJ1-1; D is perhaps TRBD1 (5 bases). V lost 1 base, J lost 1 base, and 13 bases lay in between. Germline CDR1 reads DFQATT; CDR2 reads SNEGSKA (reference sequence). There are 15 residues in the CDR3.

The chain recombines TRBV29-1 with TRBJ1-1, with a possible D match to TRBD1 (5 bases). Germline V gives CDR1 SQVTM, CDR2 ANQGSEA. Trimming shortened V by 8 bases and J by 2 bases, and 18 bases separated the two germline ends. The CDR3 has 14 amino acids. CDR3 residues: CSSLSQAANTEAFF. In DNA, the CDR3 is TGCAGCAGCTTGTCACAGGCGGCTAACACTGAAGCTTTCTTT.

The V and J genes are TRBV2 and TRBJ1-2; D unresolved. The length of the CDR3 is 12 residues. Germline V gives CDR1 SNHLY, CDR2 FYNNEI. V was clipped by 4 bases and J by 9 bases, with 12 bases between them. CDR3: CASSVREGSYTF. CDR3 DNA sequence: TGTGCCAGCAGTGTTAGGGAGGGAAGCTACACCTTC.

The chain couples TRBV2 to TRBJ1-1; TRBD1 matches 7 bases. The CDR3 runs to 14 residues. Germline-derived CDR1 and CDR2 are SNHLY and FYNNEI. CDR3 amino acids: CARREGQLNTEAFF. The CDR3 nucleotides are TGTGCTAGACGAGAGGGACAGTTGAACACTGAAGCTTTCTTT.

This sequence joins TRBV29-1 and TRBJ1-6; 9 nucleotides agree with TRBD1. The ends lost 5 bases at V and 7 bases at J; junction bases unmatched: 6. Germline-derived CDR1 and CDR2 are SQVTM and ANQGSEA. CDR3 size: 14 residues. CDR3 sequence reads: CSVSTGTGNSPLHF. CDR3 DNA: TGCAGCGTTTCGACCGGGACAGGGAATTCACCCCTCCACTTT.

The chain carries TRBV29-1 and TRBJ1-5, with D perhaps TRBD1 (6 bases). This CDR3 has 12 residues. In germline, CDR1 is SQVTM, CDR2 ANQGSEA. V was trimmed by 6 bases and J by 4 bases, leaving 10 bases between them. The CDR3 DNA is TGCAGCGTCCGCAGGGGTAATCAGCCCCAGCATTTT. It codes for CSVRRGNQPQHF.

Only one count was recorded for this clonotype. The chain uses TRBV7-4 and TRBJ1-6, with D possibly matching TRBD1 (5 bases). From germline, CDR1 is SGHVT and CDR2 SQSDAQ. CDR3 size: 16 residues. V was shortened by 6 bases and J by 8 bases, with 20 bases between the two germline ends. CDR3 DNA: TGTGCCAGCAGTGAATCGGGCGGCAGGGCTTATTCACCCCTCCACTTT. This gives the protein CASSESGGRAYSPLHF.

The J gene is TRBJ2-2, the V gene TRBV6-5; TRBD1 agrees at 10 bases. The CDR3 spans 14 residues. Trimming cost V 7 bases and J 7 bases; bases outside gene matches: 6. Germline V CDR1 and CDR2: MNHEY, SVGAGI. This CDR3 reads CASTGTGVVGELFF. The CDR3 nucleotides are TGTGCCAGCACCGGGACAGGGGTCGTCGGGGAGCTGTTTTTT.

There are many counts of this clonotype. The chain employs TRBV20-1 and TRBJ2-5, with 9 bases fitting TRBD2. The V and J ends lost 0 bases and 5 bases, in that order; junction bases with no gene match: 7. Germline V lookup: CDR1 DFQATT, CDR2 SNEGSKA (reference sequence). The CDR3 is 15 residues long. The CDR3 coding sequence is TGCAGTGCTAGAGATCGGCTAGCGGGGCACGAGACCCAGTACTTC. Translating it yields CSARDRLAGHETQYF.

V is TRBV29-1 and J is TRBJ1-3; TRBD1 might be the D (5 bases). This CDR3 contains 11 residues. Germline V gene sequence: CDR1 SQVTM, CDR2 ANQGSEA. Trimming took 6 bases from V and 9 from J, leaving 12 bases between them. CDR3 coding DNA: TGCAGCGTGGGGGACGGAGGCACCATATATTTT. It is translated as CSVGDGGTIYF.